This T cell receptor (beta chain) emerged from a study of T cells in Graves' hyperthyroidism and ophthalmopathy. Overall study context: Any treatment followed the collection of peripheral blood at initial diagnosis.

CDR3 size: 14 residues. Germline lookup yields CDR1 KGHSH and CDR2 LQKENI. Losses at the gene ends were 10 bases for V and 6 bases for J; bases not matched to a gene: 11. Using RNA transcripts as the source, TCR beta CDR3 regions were amplified. An initial round of RT-PCR targeting the TCR CDR3 relied on the HTBI primer set. TCRdb ran MiXCR on the multiplex PCR reads and lists one entry per CDR3 protein. The repertoire holds some 180,000 distinct CDR3 sequences, with approximately 15% as singletons. Sequences were obtained from blood. The genes are TRBV18 and TRBJ2-2, with TRBD2 identical over 7 bases. This clonotype was obtained from a woman aged 50 to 60 with Graves' hyperthyroidism. The CDR3 reads CAIFGASGAGELFF. The CDR3 nucleotides are TGTGCCATCTTTGGGGCTAGCGGTGCCGGGGAGCTGTTTTTT.